The present entry profiles one T cell receptor (beta chain) with its context. The junction had 6 bases not matched to a gene; V was cut back by 7 bases and J by 2 bases. The germline gives CDR1 LNHDA, CDR2 SQIVND (reference sequence). There are 15 residues in the CDR3. This sample is drawn from a study of blood T cell repertoires in COVID-19. On the study more broadly: Donors in the United States, Italy and Spain gave samples during acute or convalescent COVID-19. PBMCs, B-cell-depleted T cells, or T cells provided the cDNA or gDNA that made up the material.

Measured with immunoSEQ multiplex PCR; TCRdb has only the in-frame clones, and not every one. The table has about 290,000 clones, around four fifths seen once. V gene TRBV19 combines with J gene TRBJ1-5, with TRBD1 identical over 9 bases. The clonotype comes from a woman between 50 and 59 years old with active or convalescent COVID-19. The sequencing sample was made of peripheral blood. DNA of the CDR3: TGTGCCAGTAAAGACAGGGGGGGAGGCAATCAGCCCCAGCATTTT. Encoded protein: CASKDRGGGNQPQHF.